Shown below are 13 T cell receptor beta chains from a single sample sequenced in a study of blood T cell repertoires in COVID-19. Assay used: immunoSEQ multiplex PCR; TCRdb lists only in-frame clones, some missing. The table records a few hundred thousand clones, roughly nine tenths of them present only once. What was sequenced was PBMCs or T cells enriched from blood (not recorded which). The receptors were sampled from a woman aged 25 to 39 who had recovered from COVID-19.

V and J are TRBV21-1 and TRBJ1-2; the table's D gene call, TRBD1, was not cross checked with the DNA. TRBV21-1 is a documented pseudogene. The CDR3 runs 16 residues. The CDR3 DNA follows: TGTGCCAGCAGCAAAGCGCAGGGGACAGGGAACTATGGCTACACCTTC. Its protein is CASSKAQGTGNYGYTF.

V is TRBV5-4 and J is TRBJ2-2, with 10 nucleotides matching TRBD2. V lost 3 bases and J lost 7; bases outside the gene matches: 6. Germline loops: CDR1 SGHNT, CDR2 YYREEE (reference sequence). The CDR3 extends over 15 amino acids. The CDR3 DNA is TGTGCCAGCAGCTCGAAGCGGGGGGGTCTCGGGGAGCTGTTTTTT. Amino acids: CASSSKRGGLGELFF. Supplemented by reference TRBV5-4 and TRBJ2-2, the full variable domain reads ETGVTQSPTHLIKTRGQQVTLRCSSQSGHNTVSWYQQALGQGPQFIFQYYREEENGRGNFPPRFSGLQFPNYSSELNVNALELDDSALYLCASSSKRGGLGELFFGEGSRLTVL.

CDR3 sequence (DNA): TGTGCCAGCACCTCGACAGGGAAAGGCACTGAAGCTTTCTTT. It yields the protein CASTSTGKGTEAFF. The J gene is TRBJ1-1, the V gene TRBV5-5, with 7 bases identical to TRBD1. The CDR3 covers 14 residues. V gave up 6 bases and J gave up 4 bases; unmatched junction bases: 9. Germline assignment: CDR1 SGHKS and CDR2 YYEKEE (reference sequence).

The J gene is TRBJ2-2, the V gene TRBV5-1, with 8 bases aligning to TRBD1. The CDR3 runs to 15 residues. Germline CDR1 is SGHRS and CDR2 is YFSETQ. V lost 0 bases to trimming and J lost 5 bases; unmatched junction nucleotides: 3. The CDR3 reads CASSLGDRGTGELFF. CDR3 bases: TGCGCCAGCAGCTTGGGAGACAGGGGTACCGGGGAGCTGTTTTTT.

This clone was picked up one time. Written as DNA, the CDR3 is TGTGCCAGCAGCCTGATTCCGGGACTAGCGACAGATACGCAGTATTTT. This gives the protein CASSLIPGLATDTQYF. V usage is TRBV7-2 and J usage is TRBJ2-3, with 10 bases lining up with TRBD2. Per germline, CDR1 SGHTA and CDR2 FQGNSA. With V trimmed by 5 bases and J by 3 bases, 8 bases remained unmatched. This CDR3 region has 16 residues. Using reference TRBV7-2 and TRBJ2-3 for the parts outside the CDR3, the full variable domain is GAGVSQSPSNKVTEKGKDVELRCDPISGHTALYWYRQSLGQGLEFLIYFQGNSAPDKSGLPSDRFSAERTGGSVSTLTIQRTQQEDSAVYLCASSLIPGLATDTQYFGPGTRLTVL.

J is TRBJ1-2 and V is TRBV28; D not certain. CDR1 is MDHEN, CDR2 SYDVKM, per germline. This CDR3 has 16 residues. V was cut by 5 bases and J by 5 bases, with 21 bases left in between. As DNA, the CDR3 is TGTGCCAGCAGTAAATCACAATTGGACGCGGGGTATGGCTACACCTTC. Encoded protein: CASSKSQLDAGYGYTF.

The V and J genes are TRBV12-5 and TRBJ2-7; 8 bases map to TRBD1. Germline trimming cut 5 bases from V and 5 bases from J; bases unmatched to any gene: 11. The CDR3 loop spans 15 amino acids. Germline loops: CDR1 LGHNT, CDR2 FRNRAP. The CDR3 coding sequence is TGTGCTAGTGGTCTCATTGGACAGGGCCCCCACGAGCAGTACTTC. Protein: CASGLIGQGPHEQYF. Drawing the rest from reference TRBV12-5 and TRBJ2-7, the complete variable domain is DARVTQTPRHKVTEMGQEVTMRCQPILGHNTVFWYRQTMMQGLELLAYFRNRAPLDDSGMPKDRFSAEMPDATLATLKIQPSEPRDSAVYFCASGLIGQGPHEQYFGPGTRLTVT.

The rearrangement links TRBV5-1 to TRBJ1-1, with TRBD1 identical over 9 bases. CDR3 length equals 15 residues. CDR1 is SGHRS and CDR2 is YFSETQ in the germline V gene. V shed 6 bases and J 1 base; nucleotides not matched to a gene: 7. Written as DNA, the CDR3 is TGCGCCAGCAACAAAATGGGACAGGGGAACACTGAAGCTTTCTTT. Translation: CASNKMGQGNTEAFF.

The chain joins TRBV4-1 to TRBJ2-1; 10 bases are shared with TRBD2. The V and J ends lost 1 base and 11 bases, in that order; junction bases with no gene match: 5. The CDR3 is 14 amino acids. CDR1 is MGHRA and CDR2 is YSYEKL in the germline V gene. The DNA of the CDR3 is TGCGCCAGCAGCCAAGCCCAGCGGGAGGGCCAGCAGTTCTTC. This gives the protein CASSQAQREGQQFF.

The CDR3 is CASNPTGLYGTQYF. CDR3 coding DNA: TGTGCCAGCAACCCGACAGGGTTGTACGGTACGCAGTATTTT. The chain links TRBV2 to TRBJ2-3; 7 bases line up with TRBD1. V shed 7 bases, J shed 8 bases, and the junction held 12 bases outside the gene matches. Germline CDR1 SNHLY, CDR2 FYNNEI. The CDR3 spans 14 residues.

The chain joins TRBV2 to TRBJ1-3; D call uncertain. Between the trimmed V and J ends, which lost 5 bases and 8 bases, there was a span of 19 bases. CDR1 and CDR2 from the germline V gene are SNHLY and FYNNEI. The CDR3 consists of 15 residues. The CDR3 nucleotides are TGTGCCAGCAGTCCTGGACCCGCGGGTAGTTACACCATATATTTT. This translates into CASSPGPAGSYTIYF. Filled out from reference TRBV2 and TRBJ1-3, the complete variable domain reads EPEVTQTPSHQVTQMGQEVILRCVPISNHLYFYWYRQILGQKVEFLVSFYNNEISEKSEIFDDQFSVERPDGSNFTLKIRSTKLEDSAMYFCASSPGPAGSYTIYFGEGSWLTVV.

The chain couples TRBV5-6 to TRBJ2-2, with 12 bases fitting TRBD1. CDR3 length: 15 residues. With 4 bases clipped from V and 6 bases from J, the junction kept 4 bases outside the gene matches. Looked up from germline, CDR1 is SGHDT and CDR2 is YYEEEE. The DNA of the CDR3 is TGTGCCAGCAGCCGGGACAGGGGGCGATCCGGGGAGCTGTTTTTT. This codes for CASSRDRGRSGELFF. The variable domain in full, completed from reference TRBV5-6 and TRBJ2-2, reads DAGVTQSPTHLIKTRGQQVTLRCSPKSGHDTVSWYQQALGQGPQFIFQYYEEEERQRGNFPDRFSGHQFPNYSSELNVNALLLGDSALYLCASSRDRGRSGELFFGEGSRLTVL.

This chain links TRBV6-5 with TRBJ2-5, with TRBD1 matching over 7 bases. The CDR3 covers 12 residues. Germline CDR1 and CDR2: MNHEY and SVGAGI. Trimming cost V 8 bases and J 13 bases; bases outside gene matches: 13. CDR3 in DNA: TGTGCCAGCGGAACTCCAGAGGGGGCAAGGTACTTC. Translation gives CASGTPEGARYF.